Listed here are 10 T cell receptor beta chains from one sample, sequenced in a study of blood T cell repertoires in COVID-19. Measured with immunoSEQ multiplex PCR; TCRdb has only the in-frame clones, and not every one. The table lists 120,000 to 150,000 clones, 90% of them singletons. Sequenced material: peripheral blood. The origin of the receptors is a woman of 80 years or more with acute or convalescent COVID-19.

This rearrangement joins TRBV19 to TRBJ1-2; D not resolved. V shed 3 bases and J shed 4 bases, with 21 bases lying between them. The CDR3 spans 17 residues. CDR1 and CDR2 (germline): LNHDA, SQIVND (reference sequence). The CDR3 loop is CASSMASYTPRGYGYTF. In DNA, the CDR3 is TGTGCCAGTAGTATGGCCTCCTATACCCCTCGAGGCTATGGCTACACCTTC. Full variable domain (outside the CDR3, taken from reference TRBV19 and TRBJ1-2): DGGITQSPKYLFRKEGQNVTLSCEQNLNHDAMYWYRQDPGQGLRLIYYSQIVNDFQKGDIAEGYSVSREKKESFPLTVTSAQKNPTAFYLCASSMASYTPRGYGYTFGSGTRLTVV.

The chain couples TRBV7-2 to TRBJ2-6; 12 bases map to TRBD1. The CDR3 contains 17 residues. From germline, CDR1 is SGHTA and CDR2 FQGNSA. V dropped 5 bases and J dropped 1; count of bases not matched to a gene: 3. CDR3 sequence reads: CASSRDRGLSGANVLTF. The CDR3 region has the DNA TGTGCCAGCAGCCGGGACAGGGGGCTATCTGGGGCCAACGTCCTGACTTTC.

J is TRBJ1-4 and V is TRBV14; TRBD1 matches 9 bases. J gave up 5 bases and V 3 bases, and 4 bases lay outside the gene matches. There are 15 residues in the CDR3. Germline CDR1 SGHDN, CDR2 FVKESK. DNA of the CDR3: TGTGCCAGCAGCCATCTCGGGACAGGGAATGAAAAACTGTTTTTT. Its translation: CASSHLGTGNEKLFF. Full variable domain (missing parts from reference TRBV14 and TRBJ1-4): EAGVTQFPSHSVIEKGQTVTLRCDPISGHDNLYWYRRVMGKEIKFLLHFVKESKQDESGMPNNRFLAERTGGTYSTLKVQPAELEDSGVYFCASSHLGTGNEKLFFGSGTQLSVL.

The chain employs TRBV29-1 and TRBJ1-2; TRBD1 matches at 10 bases. The CDR3 loop spans 13 amino acids. Trimming removed 7 bases from V and 0 bases from J; junction bases left unmatched: 2. From germline, CDR1 is SQVTM and CDR2 ANQGSEA. As DNA, the CDR3 is TGCAGCGGAGGGACAGGGGCTAACTATGGCTACACCTTC. Translation gives CSGGTGANYGYTF.

This chain's CDR3 is CAWSVPSTNNYGYTF. CDR3 bases: TGTGCCTGGAGTGTTCCTTCGACAAATAACTATGGCTACACCTTC. V gene TRBV30 combines with J gene TRBJ1-2; D unresolved. The V and J ends lost 0 bases and 1 base respectively, with 12 bases between them. The CDR3 has 15 residues. Germline V CDR1 and CDR2: GTSNPN, SVGIG (reference sequence).

V gene TRBV11-1 combines with J gene TRBJ1-6; the D gene is possibly TRBD1 (5 bases). The V end was cut by 3 bases, the J end by 7 bases, with 7 bases between. CDR3 length equals 13 residues. Germline V gene lookup returns CDR1 SGHAT and CDR2 FQDESV (reference sequence). The CDR3 DNA is TGTGCCAGCAGCTTGACAGCCAATTCACCCCTCCACTTT. Protein product: CASSLTANSPLHF.

This chain links TRBV3-1 (or the pseudogene TRBV3-2) with TRBJ1-2, with D unclear. CDR3 length: 13 amino acids. V was shortened by 4 bases and J by 6 bases, with 12 bases between the two germline ends. Germline loops: CDR1 LGHDT, CDR2 YNNKEL (reference sequence). The CDR3: CASSPAASHGYTF. Written as DNA, the CDR3 is TGTGCCAGCAGCCCTGCTGCGTCACATGGCTACACCTTC.

The V call is TRBV5-4, the J call TRBJ1-1; tentative D call: TRBD1 (5 bases). Between the trimmed V and J ends, which lost 4 bases and 4 bases, there was a span of 17 bases. Per the germline V gene, CDR1 is SGHNT and CDR2 is YYREEE (reference sequence). The CDR3 runs 15 residues. In DNA, the CDR3 is TGTGCCAGCAGCCGAGGTGGGCAGGGCTCCACTGAAGCTTTCTTT. Its protein product is CASSRGGQGSTEAFF.

The chain has TRBV5-4 and TRBJ1-2; 7 bases map to TRBD1. This CDR3 is 16 amino acids long. Trimming cost V 2 bases and J 4 bases; bases outside gene matches: 11. The V gene's germline CDR1 is SGHNT and CDR2 YYREEE (reference sequence). The CDR3 DNA follows: TGTGCCAGCAGCTTCCCGGACAGGCGGAATTCCTATGGCTACACCTTC. It specifies CASSFPDRRNSYGYTF.

The chain carries TRBV5-1 and TRBJ2-3; D is possibly TRBD1 (6 bases). Germline V gives CDR1 SGHRS, CDR2 YFSETQ. V was pared by 5 bases and J by 4 bases, with 14 bases between. The CDR3 runs 14 residues. The CDR3 nucleotides read TGCGCCAGCAGGGTCGTGCAGGGGCCAGATACGCAGTATTTT. Protein product: CASRVVQGPDTQYF.